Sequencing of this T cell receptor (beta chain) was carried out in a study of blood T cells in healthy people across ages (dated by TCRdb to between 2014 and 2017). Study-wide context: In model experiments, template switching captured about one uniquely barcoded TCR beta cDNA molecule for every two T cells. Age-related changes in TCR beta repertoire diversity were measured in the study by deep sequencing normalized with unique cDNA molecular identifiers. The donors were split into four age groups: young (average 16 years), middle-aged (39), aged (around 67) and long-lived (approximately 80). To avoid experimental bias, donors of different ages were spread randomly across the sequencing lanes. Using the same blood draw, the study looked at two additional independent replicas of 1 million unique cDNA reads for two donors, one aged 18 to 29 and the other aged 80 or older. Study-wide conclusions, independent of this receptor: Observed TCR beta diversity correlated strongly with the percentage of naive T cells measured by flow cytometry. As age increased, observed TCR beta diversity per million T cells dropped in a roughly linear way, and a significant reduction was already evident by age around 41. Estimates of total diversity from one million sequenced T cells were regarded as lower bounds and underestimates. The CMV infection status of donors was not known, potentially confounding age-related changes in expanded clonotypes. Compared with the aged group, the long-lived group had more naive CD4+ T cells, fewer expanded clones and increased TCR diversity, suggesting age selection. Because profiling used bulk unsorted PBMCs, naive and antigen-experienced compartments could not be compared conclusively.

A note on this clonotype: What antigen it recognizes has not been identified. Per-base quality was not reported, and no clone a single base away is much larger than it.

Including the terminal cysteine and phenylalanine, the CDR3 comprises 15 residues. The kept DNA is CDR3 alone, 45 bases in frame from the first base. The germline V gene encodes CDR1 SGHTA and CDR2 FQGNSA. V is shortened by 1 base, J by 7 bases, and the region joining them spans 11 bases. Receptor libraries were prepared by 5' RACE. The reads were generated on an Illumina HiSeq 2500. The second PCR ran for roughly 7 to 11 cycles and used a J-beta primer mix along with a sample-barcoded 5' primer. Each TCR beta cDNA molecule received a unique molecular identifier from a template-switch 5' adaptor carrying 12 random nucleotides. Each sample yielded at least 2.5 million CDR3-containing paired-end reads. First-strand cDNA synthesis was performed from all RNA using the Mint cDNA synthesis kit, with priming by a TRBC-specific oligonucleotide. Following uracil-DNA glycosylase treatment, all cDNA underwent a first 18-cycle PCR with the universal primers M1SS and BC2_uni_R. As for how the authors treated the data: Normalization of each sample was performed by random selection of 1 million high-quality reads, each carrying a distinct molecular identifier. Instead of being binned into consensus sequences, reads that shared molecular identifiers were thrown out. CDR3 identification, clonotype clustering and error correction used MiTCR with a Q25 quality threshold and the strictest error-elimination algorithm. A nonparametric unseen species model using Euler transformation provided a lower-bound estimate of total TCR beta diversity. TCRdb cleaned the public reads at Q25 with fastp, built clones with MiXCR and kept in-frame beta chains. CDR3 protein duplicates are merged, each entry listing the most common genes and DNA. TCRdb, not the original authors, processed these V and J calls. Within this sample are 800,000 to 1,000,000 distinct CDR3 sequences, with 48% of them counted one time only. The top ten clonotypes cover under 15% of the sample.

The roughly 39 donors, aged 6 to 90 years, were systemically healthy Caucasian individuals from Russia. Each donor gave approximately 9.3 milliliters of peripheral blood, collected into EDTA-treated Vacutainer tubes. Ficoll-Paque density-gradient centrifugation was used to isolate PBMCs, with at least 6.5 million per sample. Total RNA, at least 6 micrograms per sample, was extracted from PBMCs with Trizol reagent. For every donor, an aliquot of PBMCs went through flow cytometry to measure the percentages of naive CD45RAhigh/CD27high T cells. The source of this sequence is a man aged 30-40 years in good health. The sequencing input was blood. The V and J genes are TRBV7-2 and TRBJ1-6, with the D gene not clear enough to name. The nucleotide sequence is TGTGCCAGCAGCTTAGAGGTCACAGCGAATTCACCCCTCCACTTT. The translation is CASSLEVTANSPLHF.